These T cell receptor beta chains were read from a single sample in a study of blood T cell repertoires in COVID-19. Assay: immunoSEQ multiplex PCR; the TCRdb copy retains only in-frame clones and omits some. The sample lists some 83,000 clones; 80% to 85% were seen once. The sample consisted of peripheral blood. The receptors shown here come from a man over 45 with acute or convalescent COVID-19. Each CDR3 is given with its conserved first and last residue. Each record gives: V gene, J gene, clone size, D gene, CDR3 DNA, CDR3 protein. D genes are given only for firm matches. A clone size is listed for some rows: how often the clone was seen (once, few, many), or a class if it is expanded.

TRBV19	TRBJ2-1	NA	NA	TGTGCCAGTTCTACAGTCAGTCGCGATGAGCAGTTCTTC	CASSTVSRDEQFF
TRBV5-1	TRBJ2-2	NA	TRBD2	TGCGCCAGCAGCTTTAGCCAGCGGGAGACCGGGGAGCTGTTTTTT	CASSFSQRETGELFF
TRBV19	TRBJ1-1	NA	TRBD1	TGTGCCAGTAGTCCCCGGGCGGACAGGGGGCGGAGGACTGAAGCTTTCTTT	CASSPRADRGRRTEAFF
TRBV15	TRBJ1-6	NA	NA	TGTGCCACCAGCAGAGATCCGGACACAAATTCACCCCTCCACTTT	CATSRDPDTNSPLHF
TRBV11-3	TRBJ2-3	NA	NA	TGTGCCAGCAGCTTAGGATTGGTGGGGGGAGGCCGTACAGATACGCAGTATTTT	CASSLGLVGGGRTDTQYF
TRBV5-1	TRBJ2-3	NA	NA	TGCGCCAGCATGGTGGGGGGTAGGACTCACACAGATACGCAGTATTTT	CASMVGGRTHTDTQYF
TRBV19	TRBJ1-2	NA	NA	TGTGCCAGTAGCCAACACCGGGACAAGATGAACTATGGCTACACCTTC	CASSQHRDKMNYGYTF
TRBV24-1	TRBJ2-7	few	TRBD1	TGTGCCACCAGTGAGGCAGGGGGCAGGTACGAGCAGTACTTC	CATSEAGGRYEQYF
TRBV10-1	TRBJ1-4	NA	NA	TGCGCCAGCAGTACAGGGTTTGGTGAAAAACTGTTTTTT	CASSTGFGEKLFF
TRBV6-5	TRBJ1-3	NA	TRBD1	TGTGCCAGCAGTTTGACAGGGATGTCTGGAAACACCATATATTTT	CASSLTGMSGNTIYF
TRBV10-1	TRBJ2-3	NA	TRBD1	TGCGCCAGCAGCAGGGGGCTCACAGATACGCAGTATTTT	CASSRGLTDTQYF
TRBV18	TRBJ2-7	NA	TRBD1	TGTGCCAGCTCACCGGACAGGGGACGAAAGTTGGACGAGCAGTACTTC	CASSPDRGRKLDEQYF
TRBV11-3	TRBJ2-1	NA	TRBD1	TGTGCCAGCAGCGTAACAGGGGATGAGCAGTTCTTC	CASSVTGDEQFF
TRBV4-1	TRBJ1-2	NA	NA	TGCGCCAGCAGCCAAGGCCTGCGGGGGCTCGACTATGGCTACACCTTC	CASSQGLRGLDYGYTF
TRBV7-6	TRBJ2-5	NA	TRBD2	TGTGCCAGCAGCACCCAGGGGCGGGAGGGGGAGACCCAGTACTTC	CASSTQGREGETQYF
TRBV28	TRBJ2-5	NA	TRBD2	TGTGCCAGCAGTCAAGAGCGGGGGCCGGGAGAGACCCAGTACTTC	CASSQERGPGETQYF
TRBV9	TRBJ1-6	NA	NA	TGTGCCAGCAGCGTAGGGGGTTCGGGGAACCCCTCCTATAATTCACCCCTCCACTTT	CASSVGGSGNPSYNSPLHF
TRBV2	TRBJ1-2	NA	NA	TGTGCCAGTGCCTGGGGCAGTATTAACTATGGCTACACCTTC	CASAWGSINYGYTF
TRBV6-1	TRBJ2-1	NA	TRBD1	TGTGCCAGCAGTGAAGCGGGGGACAGGGGCGATATAAGGTTCTTC	CASSEAGDRGDIRFF
TRBV19	TRBJ2-1	NA	TRBD2	TGTGCCAGTACCAAGGGAACTAGCGGGGTGTACAATGAGCAGTTCTTC	CASTKGTSGVYNEQFF
TRBV6-5	TRBJ1-4	NA	TRBD1	TGTGCCAGCAGTCGACAGGGGGGCGGTGAAAAACTGTTTTTT	CASSRQGGGEKLFF
TRBV5-4	TRBJ1-1	NA	NA	TGTGCCAGCAGCGCGGTCTGGGAGACTGAAGCTTTCTTT	CASSAVWETEAFF
TRBV6-2/TRBV6-3	TRBJ2-1	NA	NA	TGTGCCAGCAGTACCCGGGGGGCCGCGTCTTACAATGAGCAGTTCTTC	CASSTRGAASYNEQFF
TRBV19	TRBJ2-1	NA	TRBD1	TGTGCCAGTAGTATTTCGGGGACAGGGGACAATGAGCAGTTCTTC	CASSISGTGDNEQFF
TRBV6-1	TRBJ2-7	NA	NA	TGTGCCAGCAGTGAATCCTACCTCCAGGGCGAGCAGTACTTC	CASSESYLQGEQYF
TRBV19	TRBJ2-5	NA	NA	TGTGCCAGTAGTACATTTCAGGGGACGCGGGAGACCCAGTACTTC	CASSTFQGTRETQYF
TRBV2	TRBJ2-2	once	NA	TGTGCCAGCAGTGAACAGGGACTGAGAAACACCGGGGAGCTGTTTTTT	CASSEQGLRNTGELFF
TRBV24-1	TRBJ2-3	NA	NA	TGTGCCACCAGTGATTTAGGACGGAGGGGGGGCACGCAGTATTTT	CATSDLGRRGGTQYF
TRBV7-2	TRBJ1-4	NA	TRBD1	TGTGCCAGCAGCTTATACGCCCGGACAGGGATGAAAATGAGACTGTTTTTT	CASSLYARTGMKMRLFF
TRBV7-8	TRBJ2-5	NA	NA	TGTGCCAGCAGCCCCCCTGGCGGGTTTAAAGAGACCCAGTACTTC	CASSPPGGFKETQYF
TRBV6-2/TRBV6-3	TRBJ2-3	NA	NA	TGTGCCAGCGGCCGCAGGAAAGATACGCAGTATTTT	CASGRRKDTQYF
TRBV27	TRBJ2-7	NA	NA	TGTGCCAGCAGTTTATCCCGGGAGATAAACTACGAGCAGTACTTC	CASSLSREINYEQYF
TRBV7-2	TRBJ2-2	NA	TRBD2	TGTGCCAGCAGCTCCCGGACTAGCGGGAACACCGGGGAGCTGTTTTTT	CASSSRTSGNTGELFF
TRBV9	TRBJ1-2	NA	NA	TGTGCCAGCAGCCAACAGGGACGTGGCTACACCTTC	CASSQQGRGYTF
TRBV6-4	TRBJ1-1	NA	TRBD1	TGTGCCAGCAGTAAAATCCGGGACAGGGTCGGGAACACTGAAGCTTTCTTT	CASSKIRDRVGNTEAFF
TRBV4-2	TRBJ2-7	NA	TRBD2	TGTGCCAGCAGCCAAGAAAAGACTAGCGGGTCCTACGAGCAGTACTTC	CASSQEKTSGSYEQYF
TRBV6-5	TRBJ2-7	once	NA	TGTGCCAGCAGTTACTCTCCCAGGGCCGAGCAGTACTTC	CASSYSPRAEQYF
TRBV19	TRBJ1-2	NA	NA	TGTGCCAGTAGCCATCCGCTCCTACAGGGTGGCTACACCTTC	CASSHPLLQGGYTF
TRBV25-1	TRBJ1-1	NA	TRBD1	TGTGCCAGCATAGGAAAGGGACAGATGAACACTGAAGCTTTCTTT	CASIGKGQMNTEAFF
TRBV30	TRBJ2-3	NA	TRBD2	TGTGCCTGGAGTTCTTTAGCGGGTCTCCGCACAGATACGCAGTATTTT	CAWSSLAGLRTDTQYF
TRBV27	TRBJ1-5	few	TRBD1	TGTGCCAGCAGTTTAAGGCGACAGGGTTCTCAGCCCCAGCATTTT	CASSLRRQGSQPQHF
TRBV9	TRBJ2-3	NA	TRBD1	TGTGCCAGCAGCGTACGACAGGGGAGCACAGATACGCAGTATTTT	CASSVRQGSTDTQYF